Each of the 24 T cell receptor beta chains below was sequenced from the same sample in a study of blood T cell repertoires in COVID-19. Produced via immunoSEQ multiplex PCR; TCRdb's table is partial and in-frame only. In the table there are over 100,000 clones, more than 85% of which are singletons. Sequences were obtained from peripheral blood. The receptor set was obtained from a man between 18 and 29 years old with acute or convalescent COVID-19.

The gene calls are TRBV25-1 and TRBJ1-2; D unresolved. The CDR3 extends over 13 amino acids. Germline V lookup: CDR1 MGHDK, CDR2 SYGVNS. Trimming cost V 7 bases and J 5 bases, with 14 bases left between them. CDR3 coding DNA: TGTGCCAGCACTCGCGAACCGCGGTATGGCTACACCTTC. This encodes CASTREPRYGYTF.

In this sample, this clone turned up a few times. This chain connects TRBV7-8 to TRBJ1-4, with D hard to call. This CDR3 comprises 14 residues. Germline V gene sequence: CDR1 SGHVS, CDR2 FQNEAQ. V lost 1 base to trimming and J lost 6 bases, with 9 bases between them. This CDR3 is CASSLGGGDEKLFF. CDR3 DNA: TGTGCCAGCAGCTTAGGGGGAGGTGATGAAAAACTGTTTTTT.

The gene calls are TRBV27 and TRBJ2-1; D possibly corresponds to TRBD1 (8 bases). Germline values: CDR1 MNHEY, CDR2 SMNVEV (reference sequence). The CDR3 is 17 amino acids. V was cut by 0 bases and J by 7 bases, with 19 bases left in between. The CDR3: CASSLSDRVGGRNEQFF. The CDR3 DNA reads TGTGCCAGCAGTTTATCGGACAGGGTCGGGGGGAGGAATGAGCAGTTCTTC.

V is TRBV4-1 and J is TRBJ1-5; a weak D match, TRBD1 (6 bases). V gave up 5 bases and J gave up 9 bases, with 17 bases separating them. Germline CDR1 is MGHRA and CDR2 is YSYEKL. This CDR3 spans 14 amino acids. The DNA for the CDR3 is TGCGCCAGCAGCTTCGGACAGCGCCAGGGGCCCCAGCATTTT. This translates into CASSFGQRQGPQHF.

This clone has a single count. This chain connects TRBV30 to TRBJ2-7, with 12 bases matching TRBD2. CDR1 and CDR2 from the germline V gene are GTSNPN and SVGIG (reference sequence). CDR3 length: 17 residues. Trimming cost V 6 bases and J 6 bases; bases outside gene matches: 18. The CDR3: CACASTSGGRSPVEQYF. CDR3 in DNA: TGTGCCTGTGCCTCGACTAGCGGGGGCCGATCCCCTGTCGAGCAGTACTTC. Full variable domain (rest looked up from reference TRBV30 and TRBJ2-7): SQTIHQWPATLVQPVGSPLSLECTVEGTSNPNLYWYRQAAGRGLQLLFYSVGIGQISSEVPQNLSASRPQDRQFILSSKKLLLSDSGFYLCACASTSGGRSPVEQYFGPGTRLTVT.

The chain has TRBV5-4 and TRBJ2-1; TRBD2 aligns across 14 bases. Unmatched junction bases numbered 5, after V lost 6 bases and J lost 0 bases. Germline V gene sequence: CDR1 SGHNT, CDR2 YYREEE (reference sequence). This CDR3 spans 17 amino acids. This CDR3 is CASIKGTSGSSYNEQFF. CDR3 in DNA: TGTGCCAGCATCAAAGGGACTAGCGGGAGCTCCTACAATGAGCAGTTCTTC.

The V gene is TRBV6-4, the J gene TRBJ2-1; tentatively, D is TRBD1 (6 bases). The CDR3 has 15 residues. Germline lookup yields CDR1 MRHNA and CDR2 SNTAGT. V was shortened by 0 bases and J by 2 bases, with 8 bases between the two germline ends. The CDR3: CASSDSPGAYNEQFF. CDR3 coding DNA: TGTGCCAGCAGTGACTCTCCAGGGGCCTACAATGAGCAGTTCTTC.

The chain employs TRBV5-4 and TRBJ2-7; no clear D. Trimming shortened V by 1 base and J by 4 bases, and 12 bases separated the two germline ends. The length of the CDR3 is 14 residues. Germline CDR1 and CDR2: SGHNT and YYREEE (reference sequence). CDR3: CASSLIGEVYEQYF. CDR3 sequence (DNA): TGTGCCAGCAGCTTGATCGGTGAGGTGTACGAGCAGTACTTC.

V gene TRBV11-2 combines with J gene TRBJ1-2, with D perhaps TRBD1 (6 bases). The germline V gene has CDR1 SGHAT and CDR2 FQNNGV. V lost 5 bases and J lost 8, with 21 bases in between. The CDR3 has 15 amino acids. This CDR3 is CASSKLGPQGDGYTF. In DNA form, the CDR3 reads TGTGCCAGCAGCAAACTGGGGCCACAGGGCGACGGCTACACCTTC.

The rearrangement joins TRBV6-4 to TRBJ1-2; 8 nucleotides match TRBD1. The CDR3 is made up of 12 amino acids. Germline CDR1 and CDR2: MRHNA and SNTAGT. Losses at the gene ends were 4 bases for V and 7 bases for J; bases not matched to a gene: 2. This CDR3 is CASSAGTGGYTF. The CDR3 nucleotides read TGTGCCAGCAGTGCGGGGACAGGTGGCTACACCTTC.

This chain connects TRBV19 to TRBJ1-2; a weak D match, TRBD1 (6 bases). The CDR3 is made up of 14 amino acids. In germline, CDR1 is LNHDA, CDR2 SQIVND (reference sequence). Between the trimmed V and J ends, which lost 6 bases and 4 bases, there was a span of 15 bases. CDR3 protein: CASSPTGIGYGYTF. The CDR3 DNA sequence: TGTGCCAGTAGCCCAACAGGGATAGGCTATGGCTACACCTTC. Full variable domain (outside the CDR3, taken from reference TRBV19 and TRBJ1-2): DGGITQSPKYLFRKEGQNVTLSCEQNLNHDAMYWYRQDPGQGLRLIYYSQIVNDFQKGDIAEGYSVSREKKESFPLTVTSAQKNPTAFYLCASSPTGIGYGYTFGSGTRLTVV.

This chain joins TRBV5-1 and TRBJ2-7; 8 bases are shared with TRBD1. V gave up 2 bases and J gave up 3 bases; unmatched junction bases: 4. This CDR3 contains 14 residues. From germline, CDR1 is SGHRS and CDR2 YFSETQ. The CDR3 sequence: CASSLDGQGYEQYF. Here the CDR3 DNA reads TGCGCCAGCAGCTTAGACGGACAGGGCTACGAGCAGTACTTC.

V usage is TRBV6-5 and J usage is TRBJ1-3; D remains unclear. The germline gives CDR1 MNHEY, CDR2 SVGAGI. V was cut by 6 bases and J by 4 bases, with 4 bases left in between. The CDR3 totals 11 residues. The CDR3, as DNA: TGTGCCAGCAGCTTCGGAAACACCATATATTTT. Protein product: CASSFGNTIYF.

The V and J genes are TRBV6-5 and TRBJ1-5; D uncertain. V lost 6 bases, J lost 0 bases, and 12 bases lay in between. Germline V gene data show CDR1 as MNHEY and CDR2 as SVGAGI. The CDR3 length is 15 residues. The CDR3 loop is CASSSGINSNQPQHF. The CDR3 nucleotides are TGTGCCAGCAGCTCAGGAATTAATAGCAATCAGCCCCAGCATTTT.

The V call is TRBV5-6, the J call TRBJ2-1; the match to TRBD2 covers 10 bases. The CDR3 runs to 16 residues. V trimming: 4 bases; J trimming: 4 bases; junction bases outside the gene matches: 8. Looked up from germline, CDR1 is SGHDT and CDR2 is YYEEEE. DNA of the CDR3: TGTGCCAGCAGCCCCTTTAGCGGGGGGCTTTACAATGAGCAGTTCTTC. This codes for CASSPFSGGLYNEQFF.

This chain uses TRBV27 with TRBJ2-1; D remains unclear. The CDR3 runs to 16 residues. Germline CDR1 and CDR2: MNHEY and SMNVEV (reference sequence). Trimming cost V 0 bases and J 0 bases, with 9 bases left between them. For the CDR3, the DNA is TGTGCCAGCAGTTTATCACACCCCCCCTCCTACAATGAGCAGTTCTTC. Its translation: CASSLSHPPSYNEQFF.

The chain couples TRBV9 to TRBJ2-6, with TRBD1 matching 7 bases. The CDR3 covers 17 residues. Per germline, CDR1 SGDLS and CDR2 YYNGEE. J gave up 0 bases and V 3 bases, and 6 bases lay outside the gene matches. The CDR3 region has the DNA TGTGCCAGCAGCGCCGGGACAGTGCACTCTGGGGCCAACGTCCTGACTTTC. Translated, it gives CASSAGTVHSGANVLTF.

The chain employs TRBV11-2 and TRBJ1-2; D gene unclear. The length of the CDR3 is 16 residues. Germline-derived CDR1 and CDR2 are SGHAT and FQNNGV. Trimming took off 0 bases at V and 3 bases at J, with 14 bases between the two ends. CDR3 loop: CASSLDIRQSDYGYTF. The DNA for the CDR3 is TGTGCCAGCAGCTTAGATATCCGACAATCTGACTATGGCTACACCTTC.

The CDR3 protein is CASSPGSGRSYEQYF. The CDR3 nucleotides read TGTGCCAGTAGTCCAGGGTCGGGCAGGAGCTACGAGCAGTACTTC. J is TRBJ2-7 and V is TRBV19; the D gene is possibly TRBD1 (5 bases). The CDR3 contains 15 residues. Germline assignment: CDR1 LNHDA and CDR2 SQIVND (reference sequence). Trimming stripped 5 bases from V and 3 bases from J, with 17 bases between.

This chain joins TRBV24-1 and TRBJ2-7; 7 positions match TRBD2. Germline CDR1 and CDR2: KGHDR and SFDVKD. Losses at the gene ends were 1 base for V and 5 bases for J; bases not matched to a gene: 1. The CDR3 is 13 amino acids. CDR3 coding DNA: TGTGCCACCAGTGATTTCAGCGGGGACGAGCAGTACTTC. This translates into CATSDFSGDEQYF.

The chain has TRBV6-5 and TRBJ1-2; unclear D gene. Germline CDR1 and CDR2: MNHEY and SVGAGI. Trimming removed 11 bases at V and 1 base at J, with 11 bases between. The CDR3 sequence is 12 residues long. The CDR3: CAVQGLNYGYTF. CDR3 coding DNA: TGTGCCGTTCAAGGACTTAACTATGGCTACACCTTC.

The chain has TRBV11-2 and TRBJ1-2; possible D gene TRBD1, 6 bases. V was shortened by 5 bases and J by 2 bases, with 15 bases between the two germline ends. CDR1 is SGHAT, CDR2 FQNNGV, per germline. The CDR3 contains 15 residues. CDR3 residues: CASSKGHNRNYGYTF. For the CDR3, the DNA is TGTGCCAGCAGCAAGGGACATAACAGAAACTATGGCTACACCTTC.

The gene calls are TRBV30 and TRBJ2-5, with TRBD2 matching 14 bases. The CDR3 runs 16 residues. The V gene end was trimmed by 1 base and the J gene end by 4 bases; junction bases not matched to a gene: 5. CDR1 and CDR2 from the germline V gene are GTSNPN and SVGIG (reference sequence). CDR3: CAWSGLAGGQLETQYF. The DNA for the CDR3 is TGTGCCTGGAGTGGACTAGCGGGGGGGCAGTTAGAGACCCAGTACTTC. The full variable domain, its missing parts supplied by reference TRBV30 and TRBJ2-5, is SQTIHQWPATLVQPVGSPLSLECTVEGTSNPNLYWYRQAAGRGLQLLFYSVGIGQISSEVPQNLSASRPQDRQFILSSKKLLLSDSGFYLCAWSGLAGGQLETQYFGPGTRLLVL.

The rearrangement uses TRBV10-1 and TRBJ1-1, with a weak D call TRBD1 (5 bases). The CDR3 is 17 amino acids. Deletions cut 5 bases from V and 1 base from J, with 20 bases between. Germline CDR1 is WNHNN and CDR2 is SYGVQD (reference sequence). The CDR3 reads CASSPTEAGSKNTEAFF. The CDR3 DNA follows: TGCGCCAGCAGTCCCACCGAGGCAGGGTCTAAGAACACTGAAGCTTTCTTT.